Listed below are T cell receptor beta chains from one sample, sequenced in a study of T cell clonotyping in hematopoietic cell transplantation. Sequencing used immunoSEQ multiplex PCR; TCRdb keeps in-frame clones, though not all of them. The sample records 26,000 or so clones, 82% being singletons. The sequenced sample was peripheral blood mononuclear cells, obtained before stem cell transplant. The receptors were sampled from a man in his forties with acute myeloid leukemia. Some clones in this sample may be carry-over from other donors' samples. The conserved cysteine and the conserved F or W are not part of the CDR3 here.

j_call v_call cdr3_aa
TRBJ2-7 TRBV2 ASSVQGGEQY
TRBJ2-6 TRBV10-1 ASSGGAAASGANVLT
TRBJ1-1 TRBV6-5 ASSTAGVEAF
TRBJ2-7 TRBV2 ASSEATGDGEQY
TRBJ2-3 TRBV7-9 ASSVPGRSTDTQY
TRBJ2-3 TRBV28 ASSQPGGGTDTQY
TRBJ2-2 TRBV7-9 ASHTLSPDGLNTGELF
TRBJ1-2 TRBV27 ASSFRSGGGYT
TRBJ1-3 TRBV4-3 ASSQDIAGRNTIY
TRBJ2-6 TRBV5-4 ASNLVGGGANVLT
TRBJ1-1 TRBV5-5 ASSLDPAVMNTEAF
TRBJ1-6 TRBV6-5 ASSYSKGYNSPLH
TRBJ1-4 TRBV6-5 ASSPLAGGDEKLF
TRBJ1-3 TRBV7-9 ASSSIKTGPLSGNTIY
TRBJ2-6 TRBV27 ASSYGRVYSGANVLT
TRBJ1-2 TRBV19 ASSIYSDREGYT
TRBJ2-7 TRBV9 ASGQGSYEQY
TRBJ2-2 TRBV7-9 ASSLNRAIPGELF
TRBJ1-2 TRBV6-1 ASRGTGVYGYT
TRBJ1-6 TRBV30 AWSVGEAGLISPLH
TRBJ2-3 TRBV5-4 ASSSGGTGAVSTDTQY
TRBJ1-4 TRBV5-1 ASSLSVATNEKLF
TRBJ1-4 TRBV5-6 ASSLAPGRGTNEKLF
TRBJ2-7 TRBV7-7 ASSLGGRGDEQY
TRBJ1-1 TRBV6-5 ATKEGGVNTEAF
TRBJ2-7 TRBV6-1 ATWPGGNEQY
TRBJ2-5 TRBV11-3 ASSLGGPLRGGGETQY
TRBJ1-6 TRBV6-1 ASSVKGSNSPLH
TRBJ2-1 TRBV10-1 ASSESPEVLNEQF
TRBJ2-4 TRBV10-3 AIRSGTGENIQY
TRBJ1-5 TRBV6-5 ASSYTGLDQPQH
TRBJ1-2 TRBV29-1 SFFSGGYT
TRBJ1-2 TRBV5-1 ASSPGDSGGDGYT
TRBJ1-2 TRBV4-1 ASSQVGARSYGYT
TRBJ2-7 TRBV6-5 ASSLRPSFNEQY
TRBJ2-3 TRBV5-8 ASGLQGTSTDTQY
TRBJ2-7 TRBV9 ASSAGGLAYEQY
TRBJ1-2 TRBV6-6 ASRDPINYGYT
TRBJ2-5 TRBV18 ASSQRGGGETQY
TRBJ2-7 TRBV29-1 SVGPGEGKVRREQY
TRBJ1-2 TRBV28 ASRPPGNYGYT
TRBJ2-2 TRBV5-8 ASQKGLATGELF
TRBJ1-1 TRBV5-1 ASSPRTGGTEAF
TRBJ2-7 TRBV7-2 ASSYGAGREQY
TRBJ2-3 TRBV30 AWSRIVAGADTQY
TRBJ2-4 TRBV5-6 ASSLGGLLAKNIQY
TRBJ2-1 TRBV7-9 ASSLELAGGLIYNEQF
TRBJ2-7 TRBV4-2 ASSRFQLAASSYEQY
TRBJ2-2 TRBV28 ASSLYRAVPGELF
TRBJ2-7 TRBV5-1 ASSLVPSGIYEQY